What follows is one TCR beta chain and its context. The entry originates in a study of Ad26.COV2.S vaccination and SARS-CoV-2 variants. Across the whole study: The study gave Ad26.COV2.S intramuscularly, once or twice 56 days apart.

Treatment noted: 19 received Ad26.COV2.S at low or high dose, single or two shots; several received placebo; per-sample allocation not given. The investigators took samples on day 63 after the first vaccine or placebo injection. Sequenced by immunoSEQ multiplex PCR; TCRdb stores in-frame clones only, minus some. The sample contains 250,000 or so clones, around nine tenths of which appear only once. The material sequenced was peripheral blood, taken in a trial of Ad26.COV2.S vaccine versus placebo. This sequence originates from a person between 18 and 65 years old who received the Ad26.COV2.S COVID-19 vaccine or a placebo.

In DNA, the CDR3 is TGTGCCAGCAGTTTAGGGAGGGGAAATGAAAAACTGTTTTTT. Translating gives CASSLGRGNEKLFF. The J gene is TRBJ1-4, the V gene TRBV6-5; maybe TRBD1 (5 bases). Germline CDR1 is MNHEY and CDR2 is SVGAGI. Trimming took 4 bases from V and 5 from J, leaving 11 bases between them. The CDR3 consists of 14 residues.